A single sample gave rise to the 26 T cell receptor beta chains below, sequenced in a study of blood T cell repertoires in COVID-19. Here immunoSEQ multiplex PCR was the method, and the copy in TCRdb shows in-frame clones only, minus some. Of roughly 250,000 clones listed, roughly nine tenths are singletons. Sequencing was performed on peripheral blood. These receptors all stem from a woman in her twenties or thirties with COVID-19, enrolled during active disease.

The chain carries TRBV19 and TRBJ1-3; D remains ambiguous. Per germline, CDR1 LNHDA and CDR2 SQIVND (reference sequence). Trimming took off 3 bases at V and 3 bases at J, with 6 bases between the two ends. The CDR3 length is 13 residues. The CDR3 sequence is CASSIGHGNTIYF. CDR3 in DNA: TGTGCCAGTAGTATCGGTCATGGAAACACCATATATTTT. The full variable domain, its missing parts supplied by reference TRBV19 and TRBJ1-3, is DGGITQSPKYLFRKEGQNVTLSCEQNLNHDAMYWYRQDPGQGLRLIYYSQIVNDFQKGDIAEGYSVSREKKESFPLTVTSAQKNPTAFYLCASSIGHGNTIYFGEGSWLTVV.

This sequence joins TRBV5-1 and TRBJ1-1; 12 nucleotides line up with TRBD1. This CDR3 has 18 residues. Looked up from germline, CDR1 is SGHRS and CDR2 is YFSETQ. Unmatched junction bases numbered 10, after V lost 4 bases and J lost 0 bases. CDR3 protein: CASSRIRDRGQLNTEAFF. In nucleotides, the CDR3 is TGCGCCAGCAGCCGTATCCGGGACAGGGGGCAACTGAACACTGAAGCTTTCTTT.

This sequence joins TRBV2 and TRBJ2-7; TRBD2 aligns across 12 bases. This CDR3 has 14 residues. J gave up 9 bases and V 1 base, and 4 bases lay outside the gene matches. Germline V gene lookup returns CDR1 SNHLY and CDR2 FYNNEI. Here the CDR3 reads CASSEGLAGVMQYF. CDR3 coding DNA: TGTGCCAGCAGTGAAGGACTAGCGGGGGTCATGCAGTACTTC.

The V call is TRBV6-5, the J call TRBJ2-7; TRBD1 matches at 8 bases. This CDR3 is 13 amino acids long. The trim removed 6 bases at V and 5 bases at J, leaving 6 bases unmatched. CDR1 MNHEY and CDR2 SVGAGI come from the germline V gene. The CDR3 DNA reads TGTGCCAGCAGCCTCCTGGACAGGGACGAGCAGTACTTC. This gives the protein CASSLLDRDEQYF.

This chain links TRBV3-1 (or the pseudogene TRBV3-2) with TRBJ2-5; 7 bases line up with TRBD2. CDR3 length: 17 amino acids. V was clipped by 3 bases and J by 4 bases; unmatched bases: 14. Germline V gene lookup returns CDR1 LGHDT and CDR2 YNNKEL (reference sequence). The CDR3 loop is CASSQEDGSLAAETQYF. DNA for the CDR3: TGTGCCAGCAGCCAGGAGGACGGGAGTCTAGCGGCAGAGACCCAGTACTTC.

V usage is TRBV28 and J usage is TRBJ1-2; 11 bases are a match to TRBD1. Germline V lookup: CDR1 MDHEN, CDR2 SYDVKM. The CDR3 extends over 15 amino acids. V gave up 5 bases and J gave up 8 bases; unmatched junction bases: 10. CDR3 sequence: CASSAPDRGRKGYTF. The CDR3 bases are TGTGCCAGCAGTGCCCCGGACAGGGGGCGGAAAGGCTACACCTTC.

The genes are TRBV30 and TRBJ1-2, with 8 bases lining up with TRBD1. There are 14 residues in the CDR3. Germline V gene data show CDR1 as GTSNPN and CDR2 as SVGIG (reference sequence). With 3 bases clipped from V and 5 bases from J, the junction kept 8 bases outside the gene matches. The CDR3 nucleotides are TGTGCCTGGAGCCCGGGACAGGTCTGGTATGGCTACACCTTC. It encodes CAWSPGQVWYGYTF.

The chain recombines TRBV27 with TRBJ1-1, with a possible D match to TRBD1 (5 bases). V lost 3 bases to trimming and J lost 4 bases, with 18 bases between them. Germline V gene lookup returns CDR1 MNHEY and CDR2 SMNVEV (reference sequence). This CDR3 is built from 16 residues. The CDR3 loop reads CASSLFYQGSGTEAFF. In nucleotides, the CDR3 is TGTGCCAGCAGTTTGTTCTACCAGGGTAGTGGCACTGAAGCTTTCTTT.

The V gene is TRBV19, the J gene TRBJ2-7; possible D gene TRBD2, 6 bases. Germline loops: CDR1 LNHDA, CDR2 SQIVND (reference sequence). The V gene lost 5 bases and the J gene lost 7 bases, with 18 bases spanning the gap. There are 14 residues in the CDR3. In DNA, the CDR3 is TGTGCCAGTAGTTTCCTCCCCGGGGGAGAGGAGCAGTACTTC. Its protein product is CASSFLPGGEEQYF.

CDR3 DNA sequence: TGTGCCAGCAGCTTCGCACAACTAGAGCAAACTAACTATGGCTACACCTTC. Protein product: CASSFAQLEQTNYGYTF. This rearrangement joins TRBV7-9 to TRBJ1-2; D remains ambiguous. V dropped 3 bases and J dropped 0 bases, with 17 bases sitting between them. The CDR3 has 17 residues. The germline gives CDR1 SEHNR, CDR2 FQNEAQ (reference sequence).

The V gene is TRBV2, the J gene TRBJ1-3; tentative D call: TRBD1 (6 bases). The V and J ends lost 4 bases and 0 bases respectively, with 10 bases between them. Germline V gene sequence: CDR1 SNHLY, CDR2 FYNNEI. CDR3 length: 15 amino acids. CDR3 sequence: CASSGDTLSGNTIYF. The CDR3 region has the DNA TGTGCCAGCAGTGGGGACACTCTCTCTGGAAACACCATATATTTT.

About this clone: Other nucleotide sequences in the sample specify the same CDR3. The chain recombines TRBV18 with TRBJ2-7, with 10 bases fitting TRBD1. V lost 0 bases and J lost 3; bases outside the gene matches: 2. The CDR3 is 15 amino acids. Germline V gene sequence: CDR1 KGHSH, CDR2 LQKENI. The DNA of the CDR3 is TGTGCCAGCTCACCACCGGGACAGGGGCACTACGAGCAGTACTTC. Translated, it gives CASSPPGQGHYEQYF. Using reference TRBV18 and TRBJ2-7 for the parts outside the CDR3, the full variable domain is NAGVMQNPRHLVRRRGQEARLRCSPMKGHSHVYWYRQLPEEGLKFMVYLQKENIIDESGMPKERFSAEFPKEGPSILRIQQVVRGDSAAYFCASSPPGQGHYEQYFGPGTRLTVT.

In this sample, this clone turned up once. The chain couples TRBV2 to TRBJ1-3; TRBD1 is a possible D gene (5 bases). The germline gives CDR1 SNHLY, CDR2 FYNNEI. V dropped 6 bases and J dropped 0 bases, with 12 bases sitting between them. The CDR3 loop spans 15 amino acids. CDR3 residues: CASSAQAFSGNTIYF. The CDR3 DNA reads TGTGCCAGCAGCGCACAGGCGTTCTCTGGAAACACCATATATTTT.

The chain is built from TRBV19 and TRBJ2-1; the match to TRBD2 covers 8 bases. The germline CDR1 and CDR2 sequences are LNHDA and SQIVND (reference sequence). V shed 2 bases, J shed 5 bases, and the junction held 5 bases outside the gene matches. This CDR3 spans 15 amino acids. The DNA of the CDR3 is TGTGCCAGTAGTATATTCAGCGGGGGAGACAATGAGCAGTTCTTC. This sequence encodes CASSIFSGGDNEQFF. The complete variable domain, with remaining parts taken from reference TRBV19 and TRBJ2-1, reads DGGITQSPKYLFRKEGQNVTLSCEQNLNHDAMYWYRQDPGQGLRLIYYSQIVNDFQKGDIAEGYSVSREKKESFPLTVTSAQKNPTAFYLCASSIFSGGDNEQFFGPGTRLTVL.

V gene TRBV11-3 combines with J gene TRBJ1-2, with TRBD1 as a possible D gene (5 bases). The CDR3 length is 17 residues. Germline V CDR1 and CDR2: SGHNT, YENEEA. V was trimmed by 2 bases and J by 5 bases, leaving 21 bases between them. The CDR3 region has the DNA TGTGCCAGCAGCTTACGCCTATGGGGGACTACCGAGTATGGCTACACCTTC. This gives the protein CASSLRLWGTTEYGYTF.

J is TRBJ2-3 and V is TRBV19, with D possibly matching TRBD2 (5 bases). This CDR3 is 16 amino acids long. V was pared by 2 bases and J by 5 bases, with 17 bases between. Germline V gene data show CDR1 as LNHDA and CDR2 as SQIVND (reference sequence). The CDR3 nucleotides are TGTGCCAGTAGTATATATCTAGTCCCTGGGAGAGATACGCAGTATTTT. Residues: CASSIYLVPGRDTQYF.

V gene TRBV6-6 combines with J gene TRBJ2-1, with 7 bases identical to TRBD2. CDR1 is MNHNY and CDR2 is SVGAGI in the germline V gene (reference sequence). The CDR3 is 16 residues long. The V gene end was trimmed by 1 base and the J gene end by 5 bases; junction bases not matched to a gene: 8. CDR3 region: CASSYWGGGLNNEQFF. The CDR3 DNA is TGTGCCAGCAGTTACTGGGGCGGGGGACTAAACAATGAGCAGTTCTTC.

This clone was counted between two and nine times. V is TRBV19 and J is TRBJ1-6; the D is unclear. This CDR3 comprises 10 residues. Germline values: CDR1 LNHDA, CDR2 SQIVND (reference sequence). V shed 11 bases and J shed 10 bases, with 9 bases lying between them. The CDR3 DNA sequence: TGTGCCCCCCTAGAGTCACCCCTCCACTTT. Amino acids: CAPLESPLHF.

The CDR3 DNA sequence: TGTGCCAGTAGTTCAAAGACAGGGGGCAGCTCTGGGGCCAACGTCCTGACTTTC. It yields the protein CASSSKTGGSSGANVLTF. This chain links TRBV19 with TRBJ2-6; 10 bases are shared with TRBD1. The V segment lost 5 bases and the J segment 0 bases; nucleotides outside the gene matches: 7. The CDR3 has 18 amino acids. Looked up from germline, CDR1 is LNHDA and CDR2 is SQIVND (reference sequence).

This clone has a single count. The chain joins TRBV7-2 to TRBJ1-1; D remains ambiguous. CDR1 and CDR2 (germline): SGHTA, FQGNSA. CDR3 size: 19 residues. V was cut by 1 base and J by 4 bases, with 25 bases left in between. CDR3 amino acids: CASSLGGRQRVPPGTEAFF. CDR3 coding DNA: TGTGCCAGCAGCTTAGGAGGCAGGCAGCGGGTCCCCCCGGGCACTGAAGCTTTCTTT.

This chain's CDR3 is CASSMEGQGNYGYTF. For the CDR3, the DNA is TGTGCCAGTAGTATGGAGGGACAGGGGAACTATGGCTACACCTTC. The gene calls are TRBV19 and TRBJ1-2, with 10 bases lining up with TRBD1. The CDR3 contains 15 residues. The germline gives CDR1 LNHDA, CDR2 SQIVND (reference sequence). Losses at the gene ends were 3 bases for V and 2 bases for J; bases not matched to a gene: 3.

This rearrangement joins TRBV30 to TRBJ1-1; 10 bases map to TRBD1. With 3 bases clipped from V and 4 bases from J, the junction kept 8 bases outside the gene matches. Germline V CDR1 and CDR2: GTSNPN, SVGIG (reference sequence). The CDR3 contains 15 residues. Here the CDR3 reads CAWSTGTGARTEAFF. The CDR3 DNA reads as TGTGCCTGGAGCACCGGGACAGGGGCTCGCACTGAAGCTTTCTTT.

The V and J genes are TRBV10-3 and TRBJ1-2; D call uncertain. V lost 3 bases, J lost 0 bases, and 20 bases lay in between. Per germline, CDR1 ENHRY and CDR2 SYGVKD. The CDR3 is made up of 18 amino acids. Here the CDR3 reads CAISDARVSLKANYGYTF. DNA for the CDR3: TGTGCCATCAGTGATGCGAGGGTTTCGCTCAAAGCTAACTATGGCTACACCTTC.

The V call is TRBV28, the J call TRBJ2-7, with 9 bases lining up with TRBD1. V lost 4 bases and J lost 2; bases outside the gene matches: 6. Germline V gives CDR1 MDHEN, CDR2 SYDVKM. This CDR3 has 15 amino acids. This CDR3 is CASSSQGALPYEQYF. CDR3 DNA: TGTGCCAGCAGTTCACAGGGGGCACTTCCCTACGAGCAGTACTTC.

The chain links TRBV7-9 to TRBJ1-5; 7 bases match TRBD1. V shed 5 bases, J shed 5 bases, and the junction held 9 bases outside the gene matches. CDR3 length: 15 residues. In germline, CDR1 is SEHNR, CDR2 FQNEAQ (reference sequence). The CDR3 is CASSVGQVGDQPQHF. The CDR3 nucleotides are TGTGCCAGCAGCGTCGGACAGGTAGGGGATCAGCCCCAGCATTTT. The full variable domain, its missing parts supplied by reference TRBV7-9 and TRBJ1-5, is DTGVSQNPRHKITKRGQNVTFRCDPISEHNRLYWYRQTLGQGPEFLTYFQNEAQLEKSRLLSDRFSAERPKGSFSTLEIQRTEQGDSAMYLCASSVGQVGDQPQHFGDGTRLSIL.

The chain uses TRBV18 and TRBJ1-2; 12 nucleotides match TRBD1. The CDR3 totals 16 residues. Germline V gene data show CDR1 as KGHSH and CDR2 as LQKENI. The V segment lost 8 bases and the J segment 7 bases; nucleotides outside the gene matches: 14. The CDR3 reads CASEGLPGQGARGYTF. CDR3 bases: TGTGCCAGCGAAGGCCTACCGGGACAGGGGGCTCGTGGCTACACCTTC.